The 12 T cell receptor beta chains below all came from one sample that was sequenced in a study of early T cells in non-severe SARS-CoV-2 infection. Each CDR3 protein is one row after TCRdb ran MiXCR on the 5' RACE reads. Of roughly 65,000 distinct CDR3 sequences listed, 9% to 15% were seen once; the top ten hold about 1.6%. The sample consisted of whole blood. These receptors were collected from an adult who was a healthcare worker with PCR-confirmed SARS-CoV-2 infection or an uninfected control (not recorded which).

This clonotype was observed a handful of times. The chain employs TRBV5-1 and TRBJ2-1, with 11 bases aligning to TRBD2. The CDR3 runs to 14 residues. Per the germline V gene, CDR1 is SGHRS and CDR2 is YFSETQ. After removal of 7 bases from V and 6 bases from J, the junction contained 6 bases not matched to a gene. The chain's CDR3 is CASSLAGGPNEQFF. The CDR3 bases are TGCGCCAGCTCCCTAGCGGGGGGACCCAATGAGCAGTTCTTC.

This clonotype occurred many times. The chain employs TRBV11-2 and TRBJ2-3; possibly TRBD1 or TRBD2 for D (5 bases each). Germline V gene sequence: CDR1 SGHAT, CDR2 FQNNGV. Trimming removed 4 bases at V and 7 bases at J, with 15 bases between. CDR3 length: 14 residues. CDR3 amino acids: CASSYPGLPNTQYF. CDR3 coding DNA: TGTGCCAGCAGCTACCCGGGGCTCCCTAATACGCAGTATTTT.

The chain carries TRBV25-1 and TRBJ2-5; no clear D. CDR1 MGHDK and CDR2 SYGVNS come from the germline V gene. With 1 base removed from V and 1 base from J, the gap between germline ends came to 19 bases. This CDR3 contains 18 residues. CDR3 sequence (DNA): TGTGCCAGCAGTGAATTAATTTGGCGAGCTCCGATCCAAGAGACCCAGTACTTC. Protein sequence: CASSELIWRAPIQETQYF.

This clonotype has a handful of counts. One end of the junction does not line up with germline, which may come from a read error. The rearrangement uses TRBV12-3 or TRBV12-4 and TRBJ2-1; TRBD1 might be the D (6 bases). The CDR3 is 13 amino acids. The CDR3 bases are TGTGCCAGCAGTTCCCACCAGGTGGGGGCGGAAAACTTC. Its protein product is CASSSHQVGAENF.

The sample holds a few counts of this clonotype. The genes are TRBV7-9 and TRBJ2-7; D gene unclear. Trimming shortened V by 0 bases and J by 0 bases, and 12 bases separated the two germline ends. Germline V gives CDR1 SEHNR, CDR2 FQNEAQ (reference sequence). This CDR3 is built from 16 residues. The CDR3 coding sequence is TGTGCCAGCAGCTTAGCGACGGGTTTTAGCTCCTACGAGCAGTACTTC. Encoded protein: CASSLATGFSSYEQYF.

The chain links TRBV12-3 or TRBV12-4 to TRBJ2-2; no definite D call. The CDR3 is 14 residues long. The V end lost 6 bases, the J end lost 3 bases, and 11 bases lay between the germline ends. CDR3 loop: CASSVDHYTGELFF. Here the CDR3 DNA reads TGTGCCAGCAGCGTTGACCACTACACCGGGGAGCTGTTTTTT.

In its sample, this clonotype was seen many times. The rearrangement joins TRBV18 to TRBJ2-1; a weak D match, TRBD2 (5 bases). Trimming stripped 7 bases from V and 8 bases from J, with 6 bases between. The CDR3 consists of 10 residues. Looked up from germline, CDR1 is KGHSH and CDR2 is LQKENI. As DNA, the CDR3 is TGTGCCAGCTTGGAGGATGAGCAGTTCTTC. Amino acids: CASLEDEQFF.

The sample holds many counts of this clonotype. The CDR3 here is CSGRIRDGYTF. The CDR3 nucleotides read TGCAGTGGCCGCATCAGGGACGGCTACACCTTC. The chain recombines TRBV20-1 with TRBJ1-2; perhaps TRBD1 as D (5 bases). The CDR3 has 11 amino acids. Germline V CDR1 and CDR2: DFQATT, SNEGSKA (reference sequence). With 7 bases removed from V and 8 bases from J, the gap between germline ends came to 14 bases.

This chain joins TRBV4-1 and TRBJ2-5, with D maybe TRBD2 (5 bases). The V end lost 3 bases, the J end lost 4 bases, and 15 bases lay between the germline ends. Per germline, CDR1 MGHRA and CDR2 YSYEKL. The CDR3 is 15 amino acids. CDR3 amino acids: CASSHQLGIRETQYF. For the CDR3, the DNA is TGCGCCAGCAGCCACCAACTAGGGATCCGAGAGACCCAGTACTTC.

In this sample, this clonotype turned up a few times. J is TRBJ1-1 and V is TRBV7-2, with 7 nucleotides matching TRBD1. This CDR3 comprises 15 residues. The ends lost 5 bases at V and 4 bases at J; junction bases unmatched: 10. Germline CDR1 is SGHTA and CDR2 is FQGNSA. This CDR3 is CASSPERGRITEAFF. For the CDR3, the DNA is TGTGCCAGCAGCCCGGAAAGGGGGCGGATCACTGAAGCTTTCTTT.

Ten or more counts support this clonotype. CDR3 in amino acids: CASSPRAGTAEAFF. The CDR3 nucleotides read TGTGCCAGCAGCCCCCGGGCGGGAACGGCTGAAGCTTTCTTT. The chain has TRBV9 and TRBJ1-1; D is ambiguous. The germline CDR1 and CDR2 sequences are SGDLS and YYNGEE. The CDR3 spans 14 residues. V lost 4 bases and J 6 bases, leaving 16 bases between the germline ends.

This sequence joins TRBV21-1 and TRBJ2-7; the D call TRBD1 from the table was never checked on the DNA. TRBV21-1 is recorded as a pseudogene. This CDR3 region has 20 residues. The CDR3 sequence: CASTHLESGTGGSPTNEQYF. The CDR3 DNA sequence: TGTGCCAGCACCCACCTAGAATCCGGGACAGGGGGCTCCCCCACCAACGAGCAGTACTTC.